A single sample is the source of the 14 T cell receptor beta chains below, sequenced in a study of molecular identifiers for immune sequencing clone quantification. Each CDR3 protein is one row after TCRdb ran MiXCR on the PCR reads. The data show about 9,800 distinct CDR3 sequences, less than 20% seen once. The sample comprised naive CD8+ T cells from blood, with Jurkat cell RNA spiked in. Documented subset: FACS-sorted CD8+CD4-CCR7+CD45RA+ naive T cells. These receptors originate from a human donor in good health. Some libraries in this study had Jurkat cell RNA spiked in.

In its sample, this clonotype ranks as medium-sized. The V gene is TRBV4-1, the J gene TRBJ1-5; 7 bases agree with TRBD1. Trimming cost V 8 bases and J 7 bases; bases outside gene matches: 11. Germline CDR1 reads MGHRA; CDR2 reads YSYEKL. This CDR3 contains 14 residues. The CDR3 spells CASANHQGGQPQHF. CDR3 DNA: TGCGCCAGCGCCAATCACCAGGGGGGACAGCCCCAGCATTTT.

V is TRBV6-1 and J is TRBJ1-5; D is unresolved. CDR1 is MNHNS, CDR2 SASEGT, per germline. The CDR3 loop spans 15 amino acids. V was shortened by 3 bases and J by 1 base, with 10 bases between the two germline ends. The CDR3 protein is CASSDSVWSNQPQHF. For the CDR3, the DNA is TGTGCCAGCAGTGATTCCGTTTGGAGCAATCAGCCCCAGCATTTT.

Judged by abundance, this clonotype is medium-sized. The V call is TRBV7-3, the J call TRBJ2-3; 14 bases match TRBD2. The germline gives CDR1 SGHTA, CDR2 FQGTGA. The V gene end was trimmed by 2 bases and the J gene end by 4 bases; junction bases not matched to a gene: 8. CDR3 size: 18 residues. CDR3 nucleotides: TGTGCCAGCAGCTTATCCGGGACTAGCGGGAGTGGGGCAGATACGCAGTATTTT. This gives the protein CASSLSGTSGSGADTQYF.

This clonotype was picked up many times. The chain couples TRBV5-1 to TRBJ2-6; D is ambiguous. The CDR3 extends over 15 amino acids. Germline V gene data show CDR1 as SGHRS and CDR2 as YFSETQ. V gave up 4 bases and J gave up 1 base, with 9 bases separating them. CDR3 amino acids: CASSPDASGANVLTF. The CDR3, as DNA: TGCGCCAGCAGCCCGGACGCGTCTGGGGCCAACGTCCTGACTTTC.

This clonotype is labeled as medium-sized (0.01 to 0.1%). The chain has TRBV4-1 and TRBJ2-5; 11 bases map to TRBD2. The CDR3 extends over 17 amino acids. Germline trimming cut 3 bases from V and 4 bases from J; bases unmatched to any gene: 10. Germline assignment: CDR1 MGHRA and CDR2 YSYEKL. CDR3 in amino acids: CASSQELAGGPLETQYF. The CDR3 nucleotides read TGCGCCAGCAGCCAGGAATTAGCGGGAGGGCCTTTAGAGACCCAGTACTTC.

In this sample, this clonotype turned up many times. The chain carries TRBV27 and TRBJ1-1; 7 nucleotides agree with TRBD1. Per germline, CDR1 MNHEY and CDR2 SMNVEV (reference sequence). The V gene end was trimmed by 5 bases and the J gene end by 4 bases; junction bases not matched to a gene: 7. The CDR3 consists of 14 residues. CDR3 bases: TGTGCCAGCAGTACGACAGGGACCCTCACTGAAGCTTTCTTT. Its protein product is CASSTTGTLTEAFF.

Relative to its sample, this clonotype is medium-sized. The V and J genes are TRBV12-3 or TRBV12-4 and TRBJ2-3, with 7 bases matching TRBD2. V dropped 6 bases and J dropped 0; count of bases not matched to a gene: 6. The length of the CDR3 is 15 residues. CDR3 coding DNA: TGTGCCAGCAGACAAGGACTAGTTAGCACAGATACGCAGTATTTT. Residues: CASRQGLVSTDTQYF.

The CDR3 nucleotides are TGTGCCAGCAGCCCCGCTAGCGGAGGGTTTGAGGATACGCAGTATTTT. It codes for CASSPASGGFEDTQYF. The chain uses TRBV7-8 and TRBJ2-3, with TRBD2 matching over 7 bases. J was trimmed by 6 bases and V by 5 bases; bases with no gene match: 14. This CDR3 is built from 16 residues. Per germline, CDR1 SGHVS and CDR2 FQNEAQ.

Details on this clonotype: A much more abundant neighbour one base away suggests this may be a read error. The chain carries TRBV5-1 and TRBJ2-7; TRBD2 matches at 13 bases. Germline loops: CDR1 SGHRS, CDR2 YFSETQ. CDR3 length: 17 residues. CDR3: CASSVGTSGAPTYAQYF. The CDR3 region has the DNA TGCGCCAGCAGCGTGGGGACTAGCGGGGCTCCGACCTACGCGCAGTACTTC.

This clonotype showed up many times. Written as DNA, the CDR3 is TGTGCCAGCAGCGCCGAAGGGACGTTCTCGGGCACAGATACGCAGTATTTT. Translated, it gives CASSAEGTFSGTDTQYF. V usage is TRBV3-1 and J usage is TRBJ2-3; TRBD1 or TRBD2 may be the D gene (5 bases each). CDR3 length: 17 amino acids. The germline gives CDR1 LGHDT, CDR2 YNNKEL (reference sequence). The V end was cut by 5 bases, the J end by 1 base, with 19 bases between.

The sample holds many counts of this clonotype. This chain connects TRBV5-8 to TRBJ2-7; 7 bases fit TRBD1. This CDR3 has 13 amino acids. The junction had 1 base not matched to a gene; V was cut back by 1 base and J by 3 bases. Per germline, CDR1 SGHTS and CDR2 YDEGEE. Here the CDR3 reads CASSLHRGYEQYF. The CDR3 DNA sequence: TGTGCCAGCAGCTTGCACAGGGGCTACGAGCAGTACTTC.

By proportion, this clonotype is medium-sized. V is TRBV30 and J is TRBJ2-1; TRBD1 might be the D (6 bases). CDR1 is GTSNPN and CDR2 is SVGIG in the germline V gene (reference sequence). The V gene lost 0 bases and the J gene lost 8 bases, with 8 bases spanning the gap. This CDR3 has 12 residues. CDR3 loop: CAWSVQGHEQFF. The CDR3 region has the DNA TGTGCCTGGAGTGTCCAGGGGCATGAGCAGTTCTTC.

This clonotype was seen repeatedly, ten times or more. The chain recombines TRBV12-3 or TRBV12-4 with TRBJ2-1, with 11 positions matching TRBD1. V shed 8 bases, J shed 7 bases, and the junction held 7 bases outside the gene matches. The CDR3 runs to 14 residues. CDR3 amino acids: CASEGGQGVNEQFF. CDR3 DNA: TGTGCCAGCGAGGGGGGACAGGGGGTAAATGAGCAGTTCTTC.

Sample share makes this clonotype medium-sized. CDR3 bases: TGTGCCAGCAGCCCGTTATTTGATAGCGGGGGGGCCCGGGATACGCAGTATTTT. Translating it yields CASSPLFDSGGARDTQYF. The chain couples TRBV7-9 to TRBJ2-3, with 11 bases matching TRBD2. This CDR3 has 18 amino acids. CDR1 SEHNR and CDR2 FQNEAQ come from the germline V gene (reference sequence). The V and J ends lost 5 bases and 6 bases, in that order; junction bases with no gene match: 16.